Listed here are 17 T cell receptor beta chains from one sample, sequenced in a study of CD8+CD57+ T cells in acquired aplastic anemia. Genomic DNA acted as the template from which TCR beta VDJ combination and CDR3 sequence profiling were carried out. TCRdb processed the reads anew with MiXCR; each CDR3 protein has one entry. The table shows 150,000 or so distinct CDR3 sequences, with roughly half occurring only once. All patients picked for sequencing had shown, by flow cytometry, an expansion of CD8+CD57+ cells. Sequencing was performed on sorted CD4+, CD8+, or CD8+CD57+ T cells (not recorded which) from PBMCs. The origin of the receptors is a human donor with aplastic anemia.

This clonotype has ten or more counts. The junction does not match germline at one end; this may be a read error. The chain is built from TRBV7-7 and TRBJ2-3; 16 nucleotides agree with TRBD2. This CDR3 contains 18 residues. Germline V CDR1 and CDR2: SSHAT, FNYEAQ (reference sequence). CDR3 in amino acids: CASSLGPGLAGGTDTQYF. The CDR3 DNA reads TGTGCTAGCAGCTTAGGTCCGGGACTAGCGGGAGGGACAGATACGCAGTATTTT.

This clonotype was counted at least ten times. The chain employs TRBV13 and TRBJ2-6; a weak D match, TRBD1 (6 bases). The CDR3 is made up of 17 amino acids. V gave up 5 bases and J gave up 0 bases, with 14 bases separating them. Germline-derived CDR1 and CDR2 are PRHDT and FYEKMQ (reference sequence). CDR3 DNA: TGTGCCAGCAGCAACCGGGACATACTCTCTGGGGCCAACGTCCTGACTTTC. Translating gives CASSNRDILSGANVLTF.

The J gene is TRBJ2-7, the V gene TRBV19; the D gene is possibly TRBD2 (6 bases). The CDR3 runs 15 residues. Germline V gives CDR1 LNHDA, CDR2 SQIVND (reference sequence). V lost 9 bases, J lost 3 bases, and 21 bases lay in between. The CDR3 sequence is CASSSMRTTDYEQYF. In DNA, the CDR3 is TGTGCCAGCAGCTCGATGCGGACTACGGACTACGAGCAGTACTTC.

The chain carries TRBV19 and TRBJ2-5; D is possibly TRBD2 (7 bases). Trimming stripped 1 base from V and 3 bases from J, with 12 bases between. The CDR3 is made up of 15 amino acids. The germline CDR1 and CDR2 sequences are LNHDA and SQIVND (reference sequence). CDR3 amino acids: CASSIARGAKETQYF. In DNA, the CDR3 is TGTGCCAGTAGTATAGCTCGGGGGGCCAAAGAGACCCAGTACTTC.

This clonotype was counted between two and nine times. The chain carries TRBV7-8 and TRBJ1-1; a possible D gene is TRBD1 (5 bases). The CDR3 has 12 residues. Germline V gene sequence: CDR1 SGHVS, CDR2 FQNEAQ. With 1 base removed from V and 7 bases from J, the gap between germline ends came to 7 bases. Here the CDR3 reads CASSLGQLEAFF. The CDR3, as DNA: TGTGCCAGCAGCTTAGGACAGCTTGAAGCTTTCTTT. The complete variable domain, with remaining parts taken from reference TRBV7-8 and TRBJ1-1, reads GAGVSQSPRYKVAKRGQDVALRCDPISGHVSLFWYQQALGQGPEFLTYFQNEAQLDKSGLPSDRFFAERPEGSVSTLKIQRTQQEDSAVYLCASSLGQLEAFFGQGTRLTVV.

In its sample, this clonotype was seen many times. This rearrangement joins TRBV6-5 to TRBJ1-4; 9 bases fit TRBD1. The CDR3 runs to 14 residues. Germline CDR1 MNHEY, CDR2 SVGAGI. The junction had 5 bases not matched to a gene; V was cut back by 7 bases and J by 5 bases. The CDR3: CASTPGTGNEKLFF. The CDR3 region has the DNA TGTGCCAGCACCCCTGGGACAGGGAATGAAAAACTGTTTTTT.

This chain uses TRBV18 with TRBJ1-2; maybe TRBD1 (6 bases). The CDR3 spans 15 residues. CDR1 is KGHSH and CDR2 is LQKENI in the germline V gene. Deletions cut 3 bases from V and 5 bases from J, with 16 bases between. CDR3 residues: CASSPPWTVEYGYTF. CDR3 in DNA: TGTGCCAGCTCACCCCCCTGGACAGTAGAGTATGGCTACACCTTC.

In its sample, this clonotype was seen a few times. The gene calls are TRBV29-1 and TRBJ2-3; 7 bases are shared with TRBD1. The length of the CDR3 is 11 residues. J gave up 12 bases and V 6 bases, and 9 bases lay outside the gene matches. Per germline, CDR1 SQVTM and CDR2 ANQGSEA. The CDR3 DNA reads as TGCAGCGTGGCCCAGGGGGAGATACAGTATTTT. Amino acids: CSVAQGEIQYF.

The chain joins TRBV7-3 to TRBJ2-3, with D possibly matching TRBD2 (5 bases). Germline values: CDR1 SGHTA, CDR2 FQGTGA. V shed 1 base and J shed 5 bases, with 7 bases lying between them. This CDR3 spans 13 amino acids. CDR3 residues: CASSLIRGDTQYF. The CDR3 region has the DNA TGTGCCAGCAGCTTAATCCGGGGAGATACGCAGTATTTT.

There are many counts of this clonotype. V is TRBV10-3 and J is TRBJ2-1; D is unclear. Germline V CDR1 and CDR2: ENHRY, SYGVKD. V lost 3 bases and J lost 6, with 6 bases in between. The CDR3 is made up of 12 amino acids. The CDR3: CAISEQSNEQFF. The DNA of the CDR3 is TGTGCCATCAGTGAACAGAGCAATGAGCAGTTCTTC.

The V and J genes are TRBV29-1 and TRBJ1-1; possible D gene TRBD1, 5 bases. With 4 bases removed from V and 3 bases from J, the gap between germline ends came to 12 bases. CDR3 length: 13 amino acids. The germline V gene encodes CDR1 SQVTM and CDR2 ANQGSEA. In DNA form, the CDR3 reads TGCAGCGTTGTGGGCAGAGGGGACACTGAAGCTTTCTTT. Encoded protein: CSVVGRGDTEAFF.

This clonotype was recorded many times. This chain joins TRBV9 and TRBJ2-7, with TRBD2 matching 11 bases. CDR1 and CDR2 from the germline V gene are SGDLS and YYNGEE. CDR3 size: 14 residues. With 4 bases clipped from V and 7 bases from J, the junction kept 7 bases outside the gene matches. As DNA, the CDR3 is TGTGCCAGCAGCCCACTAGCGGGGGCGTCTGAGCAGTACTTC. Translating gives CASSPLAGASEQYF.

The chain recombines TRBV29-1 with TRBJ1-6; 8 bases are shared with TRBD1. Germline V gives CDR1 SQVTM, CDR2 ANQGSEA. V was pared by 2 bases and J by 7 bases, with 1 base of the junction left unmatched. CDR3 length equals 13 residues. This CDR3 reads CSVERDRNSPLHF. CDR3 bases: TGCAGCGTTGAAAGGGACAGGAATTCACCCCTCCACTTT.

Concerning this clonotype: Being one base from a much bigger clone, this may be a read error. DNA for the CDR3: TGTGCCAGCAGCGGTGGGCAGGTGCGGGTCACCGGGGAGCTGTTTTTT. It specifies CASSGGQVRVTGELFF. The V gene is TRBV11-1, the J gene TRBJ2-2, with TRBD2 as a possible D gene (5 bases). The CDR3 runs to 16 residues. Germline loops: CDR1 SGHAT, CDR2 FQDESV (reference sequence). V was shortened by 5 bases and J by 4 bases, with 17 bases between the two germline ends.

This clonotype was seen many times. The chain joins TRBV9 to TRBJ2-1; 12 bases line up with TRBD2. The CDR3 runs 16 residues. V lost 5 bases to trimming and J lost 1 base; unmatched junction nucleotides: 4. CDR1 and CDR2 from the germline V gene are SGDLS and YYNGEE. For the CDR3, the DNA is TGTGCCAGCAGACCGGGACTAGCGGGTTCCTACAATGAGCAGTTCTTC. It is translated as CASRPGLAGSYNEQFF.

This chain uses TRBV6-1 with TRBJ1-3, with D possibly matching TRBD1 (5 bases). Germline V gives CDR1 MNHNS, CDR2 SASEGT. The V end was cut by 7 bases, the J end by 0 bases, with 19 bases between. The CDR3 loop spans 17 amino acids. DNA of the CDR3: TGTGCCAGCATCCCTGGGACGTTGGGAAACTCTGGAAACACCATATATTTT. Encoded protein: CASIPGTLGNSGNTIYF.

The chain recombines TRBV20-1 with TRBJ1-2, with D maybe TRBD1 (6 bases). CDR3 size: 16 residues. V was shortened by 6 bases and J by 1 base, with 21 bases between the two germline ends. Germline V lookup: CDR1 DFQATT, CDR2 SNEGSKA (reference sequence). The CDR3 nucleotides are TGCAGTGCCCGACGGCCAGGGGAAGGGGATAACTATGGCTACACCTTC. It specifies CSARRPGEGDNYGYTF.